This entry lists 15 T cell receptor beta chains sequenced from one sample in a study of control samples from healthy donors and cancer patients. Profiling relied on immunoSEQ multiplex PCR, and the TCRdb table lists in-frame clones only, not all of them. The sample carries 130,000 to 150,000 clones, 90% to 95% recorded once. Sequencing input: PBMCs. The source is a man aged 55 to 70 with colorectal cancer.

V is TRBV9 and J is TRBJ2-3, with TRBD2 matching 9 bases. The V segment lost 0 bases and the J segment 1 base; nucleotides outside the gene matches: 3. The V gene's germline CDR1 is SGDLS and CDR2 YYNGEE. This CDR3 has 16 residues. This chain's CDR3 is CASSVGAGGGTDTQYF. For the CDR3, the DNA is TGTGCCAGCAGCGTAGGAGCGGGGGGTGGCACAGATACGCAGTATTTT.

The V gene is TRBV4-2, the J gene TRBJ1-1; weak D call: TRBD1 (5 bases). The germline V and J ends were trimmed by 3 bases and 1 base, with 15 bases remaining between them. The CDR3 is 16 residues long. CDR1 and CDR2 from the germline V gene are LGHNA and YNFKEQ. In nucleotides, the CDR3 is TGTGCCAGCAGCCATCTCGAGTCCGGGACGAACACTGAAGCTTTCTTT. The encoded protein is CASSHLESGTNTEAFF.

V is TRBV4-1 and J is TRBJ1-2; D ambiguous. This CDR3 region has 14 residues. V lost 2 bases and J lost 3, with 10 bases in between. Germline V gene lookup returns CDR1 MGHRA and CDR2 YSYEKL. DNA of the CDR3: TGCGCCAGCAGCCAACTCCCTATTTACTATGGCTACACCTTC. Protein product: CASSQLPIYYGYTF.

The J gene is TRBJ2-2, the V gene TRBV9, with 9 bases aligning to TRBD1. This CDR3 region has 15 residues. The V gene's germline CDR1 is SGDLS and CDR2 YYNGEE. The V gene end was trimmed by 2 bases and the J gene end by 6 bases; junction bases not matched to a gene: 5. The CDR3 loop reads CASSVGQGNPGELFF. The CDR3, as DNA: TGTGCCAGCAGCGTGGGACAGGGTAACCCCGGGGAGCTGTTTTTT. The full variable domain, completed using reference TRBV9 and TRBJ2-2, is DSGVTQTPKHLITATGQRVTLRCSPRSGDLSVYWYQQSLDQGLQFLIQYYNGEERAKGNILERFSAQQFPDLHSELNLSSLELGDSALYFCASSVGQGNPGELFFGEGSRLTVL.

V gene TRBV3-1 (or the pseudogene TRBV3-2) combines with J gene TRBJ1-6; D is unclear. Germline V CDR1 and CDR2: LGHDT, YNNKEL (reference sequence). This CDR3 region has 12 residues. The V gene lost 3 bases and the J gene lost 8 bases, with 5 bases spanning the gap. Written as DNA, the CDR3 is TGTGCCAGCAGCCAGGGGTATTCACCCCTCCACTTT. Amino acids: CASSQGYSPLHF.

The chain joins TRBV18 to TRBJ2-2; D not certain. This CDR3 has 14 residues. The V gene lost 4 bases and the J gene lost 6 bases, with 12 bases spanning the gap. The germline gives CDR1 KGHSH, CDR2 LQKENI. Here the CDR3 reads CASSLRLGSGELFF. The CDR3 coding sequence is TGTGCCAGCTCACTCCGACTGGGGTCCGGGGAGCTGTTTTTT.

This clone is a singleton in its sample. The J gene is TRBJ1-2, the V gene TRBV30, with D perhaps TRBD1 (5 bases). Germline V gene data show CDR1 as GTSNPN and CDR2 as SVGIG (reference sequence). The CDR3 length is 13 residues. The CDR3 spells CGLTAPANYGYTF. The CDR3 DNA is TGTGGCCTGACAGCCCCAGCTAACTATGGCTACACCTTC.

The gene calls are TRBV5-4 and TRBJ1-2, with a tentative D call TRBD1 (6 bases). CDR1 SGHNT and CDR2 YYREEE come from the germline V gene (reference sequence). This CDR3 spans 15 amino acids. With 0 bases removed from V and 7 bases from J, the gap between germline ends came to 16 bases. DNA for the CDR3: TGTGCCAGCAGCTTGGGGGGGCGACCCGAGGGTGGCTACACCTTC. Translating gives CASSLGGRPEGGYTF.

This rearrangement joins TRBV10-3 to TRBJ1-3, with 7 bases aligning to TRBD1. The V gene end was trimmed by 0 bases and the J gene end by 2 bases; junction bases not matched to a gene: 4. This CDR3 has 16 amino acids. Germline CDR1 reads ENHRY; CDR2 reads SYGVKD. The CDR3 bases are TGTGCCATCAGTGAGTCGACAGGGTTCGCTGGAAACACCATATATTTT. Its protein is CAISESTGFAGNTIYF.

This chain uses TRBV18 with TRBJ2-1; 9 bases align to TRBD2. Germline V lookup: CDR1 KGHSH, CDR2 LQKENI. The CDR3 totals 16 residues. After removal of 0 bases from V and 5 bases from J, the junction contained 5 bases not matched to a gene. CDR3 protein: CASSPPGGGAHNEQFF. Written as DNA, the CDR3 is TGTGCCAGCTCACCACCGGGCGGGGGGGCCCACAATGAGCAGTTCTTC.

The chain employs TRBV9 and TRBJ2-5, with 13 positions matching TRBD2. The CDR3 is made up of 16 amino acids. The germline CDR1 and CDR2 sequences are SGDLS and YYNGEE. Trimming cost V 0 bases and J 5 bases; bases outside gene matches: 4. This CDR3 is CASSVGLAGGGETQYF. The CDR3 DNA is TGTGCCAGCAGCGTAGGACTAGCGGGGGGCGGGGAGACCCAGTACTTC.

This chain links TRBV4-3 with TRBJ1-1; D is perhaps TRBD1 (6 bases). There are 13 residues in the CDR3. V lost 3 bases, J lost 5 bases, and 10 bases lay in between. The germline CDR1 and CDR2 sequences are LGHNA and YSLEER. The CDR3 spells CASSQQGRTEAFF. CDR3 in DNA: TGCGCCAGCAGCCAGCAGGGGAGGACTGAAGCTTTCTTT.

The chain employs TRBV4-3 and TRBJ2-3; perhaps TRBD2 as D (6 bases). Trimming removed 0 bases at V and 0 bases at J, with 7 bases between. CDR3 length equals 15 residues. The germline gives CDR1 LGHNA, CDR2 YSLEER. This CDR3 reads CASSQEGRSTDTQYF. The CDR3 nucleotides are TGCGCCAGCAGCCAAGAAGGGAGGAGCACAGATACGCAGTATTTT.

The chain has TRBV5-6 and TRBJ1-3, with unresolved D. Per the germline V gene, CDR1 is SGHDT and CDR2 is YYEEEE. There are 17 residues in the CDR3. Trimming removed 0 bases from V and 4 bases from J, with 17 bases in between. The CDR3 loop is CASSLGRALSAGNTIYF. The DNA of the CDR3 is TGTGCCAGCAGCTTGGGGAGGGCCCTCTCGGCGGGAAACACCATATATTTT.

CDR3 in amino acids: CASSPVRGGTDTQYF. CDR3 DNA sequence: TGTGCCAGCAGCCCTGTGAGAGGGGGAACAGATACGCAGTATTTT. This chain uses TRBV5-4 with TRBJ2-3, with D perhaps TRBD1 (6 bases). In germline, CDR1 is SGHNT, CDR2 YYREEE (reference sequence). This CDR3 spans 15 amino acids. V was clipped by 4 bases and J by 3 bases, with 15 bases between them.